A selection of T cell receptor beta chains follows, all from one sample in a study of CD8+CD57+ T cells in acquired aplastic anemia. TCRdb re-called the reads through MiXCR, storing one row per CDR3 protein. The table lists approximately 250,000 distinct CDR3 sequences, roughly 82% of them singletons. Input material: sorted CD4+, CD8+, or CD8+CD57+ T cells (not recorded which) from PBMCs. All receptors derive from a human donor with aplastic anemia. Both conserved end residues are part of each CDR3. Fields, in order: V gene, CDR3 length, D gene, J gene, clone size, CDR3 protein, CDR3 DNA. D genes are given only for firm matches. Clone size is not always given. Where it is, it says once, few, many or a class for expanded clones.

V: TRBV7-6; length: 14; D: NA; J: TRBJ2-5; size: NA; CDR3: CASSLDGTTETFFF; DNA: TGTGCCAGCAGCTTAGACGGGACGACTGAAACCTTCTTTTTC
V: TRBV7-3; length: 13; D: NA; J: TRBJ2-3; size: NA; CDR3: CASRVSGTGTQYF; DNA: TGTGCCAGCAGGGTAAGTGGCACAGGTACGCAGTATTTT
V: TRBV9; length: 14; D: TRBD2; J: TRBJ2-3; size: NA; CDR3: CASSLAGGPVVKYF; DNA: TGTGCCAGCAGCTTAGCGGGCGGTCCCGTTGTGAAGTATTTT
V: TRBV7-3; length: 14; D: NA; J: TRBJ1-1; size: many; CDR3: CASSLARRNTEAFF; DNA: TGTGCCAGCAGCTTAGCCCGGAGGAACACTGAAGCTTTCTTT
V: TRBV5-5; length: 15; D: NA; J: TRBJ2-1; size: NA; CDR3: CASSLDLNSYNEQFF; DNA: TGTGCCAGCAGCTTAGATCTGAACTCCTACAATGAGCAGTTCTTC
V: TRBV20-1; length: 16; D: TRBD1; J: TRBJ2-7; size: few; CDR3: CSARRRRGTGGHEQYF; DNA: TGCAGTGCTAGAAGACGCCGCGGGACAGGGGGACACGAGCAGTACTTC
V: TRBV7-2; length: 17; D: TRBD2; J: TRBJ2-5; size: NA; CDR3: CASSLGTSGTWGETQYF; DNA: TGTGCCAGCAGCTTAGGGACTAGCGGGACTTGGGGAGAGACCCAGTACTTC
V: TRBV7-2; length: 15; D: TRBD2; J: TRBJ2-7; size: NA; CDR3: CASSLAAGARAEQYF; DNA: TGTGCCAGCAGCTTAGCAGCGGGGGCCCGCGCAGAGCAGTACTTC
V: TRBV7-9; length: 16; D: TRBD2; J: TRBJ2-5; size: NA; CDR3: CASSFQRSGGDETQYF; DNA: TGTGCCAGCAGCTTTCAAAGAAGCGGGGGGGATGAGACCCAGTACTTC
V: TRBV7-9; length: 16; D: TRBD1; J: TRBJ1-5; size: NA; CDR3: CASSSGGDSPTHPQHF; DNA: TGTGCCAGCAGCTCAGGTGGGGACAGCCCCACTCATCCCCAGCATTTT
V: TRBV7-2; length: 14; D: NA; J: TRBJ2-3; size: NA; CDR3: CASSPVRDEQFFGF; DNA: NA
V: TRBV6-5; length: 16; D: TRBD2; J: TRBJ2-1; size: few; CDR3: CATSSFQTSVYNEQFF; DNA: TGTGCCACCAGCAGCTTTCAGACTAGCGTATACAATGAGCAGTTCTTC
V: TRBV2; length: 15; D: TRBD2; J: TRBJ2-7; size: few; CDR3: CASSVLSGGPYEQYF; DNA: TGTGCCAGCAGTGTGCTTAGCGGGGGCCCATACGAGCAGTACTTC
V: TRBV2; length: 14; D: NA; J: TRBJ2-3; size: NA; CDR3: CASSLAESHHTQYF; DNA: TGTGCCAGCAGTTTAGCGGAAAGTCACCATACCCAGTATTTT
V: TRBV7-3; length: 15; D: TRBD1; J: TRBJ1-2; size: once; CDR3: CASSQRQGGSHGETF; DNA: TGTGCCAGCAGCCAGAGACAGGGAGGTTCACATGGCGAAACCTTC
V: TRBV14; length: 13; D: NA; J: TRBJ2-7; size: NA; CDR3: CASSQEYGFEQYF; DNA: TGTGCCAGCAGCCAAGAGTATGGGTTCGAGCAGTACTTC
V: TRBV9; length: 14; D: NA; J: TRBJ2-3; size: NA; CDR3: CASGVAGGTQYLYF; DNA: NA
V: TRBV5-1; length: 14; D: TRBD1; J: TRBJ1-2; size: NA; CDR3: CASSLEGAGYGYTF; DNA: TGCGCCAGCAGCTTGGAGGGGGCCGGTTATGGCTACACCTTC
V: TRBV19; length: 15; D: NA; J: TRBJ2-1; size: NA; CDR3: CASSVASEAYNAQFF; DNA: TGTGCCAGTAGTGTAGCTAGCGAGGCCTACAATGCGCAGTTCTTC
V: TRBV25-1; length: 15; D: NA; J: TRBJ1-1; size: NA; CDR3: CASSEGMIWDTEAFF; DNA: TGTGCCAGCAGTGAAGGTATGATCTGGGACACTGAAGCTTTCTTT
V: TRBV7-9; length: 19; D: TRBD2; J: TRBJ2-7; size: NA; CDR3: CASSLCEREGQTLTYEQYF; DNA: TGTGCCAGCAGCTTATGCGAGCGGGAAGGGCAGACTCTTACCTACGAGCAGTACTTC
V: TRBV9; length: 16; D: NA; J: TRBJ1-2; size: NA; CDR3: CASSSQRSGGGDGYTF; DNA: TGTGCCAGCAGCTCTCAACGCAGCGGGGGGGGCGATGGCTACACCTTC
V: TRBV7-9; length: 14; D: NA; J: TRBJ2-2; size: NA; CDR3: CASSLGQLTGELFF; DNA: TGTGCCAGCAGCTTAGGACAGTTGACCGGGGAGCTGTTTTTT
V: TRBV5-5; length: 12; D: NA; J: TRBJ1-2; size: NA; CDR3: CASSLEGYGYTF; DNA: TGTGCCAGCAGCTTAGAGGGCTATGGCTACACCTTC
V: TRBV7-9; length: 14; D: TRBD1; J: TRBJ1-5; size: NA; CDR3: CASSLAGQGTIQHF; DNA: TGTGCCAGCAGCTTAGCCGGACAGGGGACCATCCAGCATTTT
V: TRBV7-9; length: 14; D: NA; J: TRBJ2-3; size: NA; CDR3: CASSLGDARELSPF; DNA: TGTGCCAGCAGCTTGGGGGACGCCCGTGAGTTGAGCCCCTTT
V: TRBV7-8; length: 17; D: TRBD2; J: TRBJ2-7; size: NA; CDR3: CASSLAGAPDALYEQYF; DNA: TGCGCCAGCAGCTTAGCGGGCGCTCCCGATGCGCTCTACGAGCAGTACTTC
V: TRBV15; length: 14; D: NA; J: TRBJ1-2; size: NA; CDR3: CATSRGSEEDGQTF; DNA: TGTGCCACCAGCAGAGGCAGCGAGGAAGACGGCCAGACCTTC
V: TRBV19; length: 15; D: NA; J: TRBJ2-3; size: NA; CDR3: CASSIAWGTNQPQYF; DNA: TGTGCCAGTAGTATAGCTTGGGGGACCAATCAGCCCCAGTATTTT
V: TRBV7-9; length: 15; D: NA; J: TRBJ2-1; size: NA; CDR3: CASSFKRSAGNDQFF; DNA: TGTGCCAGCAGCTTTAAAAGAAGCGCAGGGAACGATCAGTTCTTC
V: TRBV20-1; length: 13; D: TRBD1; J: TRBJ1-6; size: NA; CDR3: CSFRDRGNSPLHF; DNA: TGCAGCTTTCGGGACAGGGGAAATTCACCCCTCCACTTT
V: TRBV5-6; length: 16; D: NA; J: TRBJ1-6; size: NA; CDR3: CASRDSRRGYNSPLHF; DNA: TGTGCCAGCAGGGATTCCCGACGCGGCTATAATTCACCCCTCCACTTT
V: TRBV19; length: 14; D: NA; J: TRBJ1-2; size: NA; CDR3: CASSIGSLGYGYTF; DNA: TGTGCCAGTAGTATTGGCAGTCTGGGCTATGGCTACACCTTC
V: TRBV4-2; length: 17; D: TRBD2; J: TRBJ2-2; size: NA; CDR3: CASSQEGSGGSTGELFF; DNA: TGTGCCAGCAGCCAAGAAGGGTCGGGGGGAAGCACCGGGGAGCTGTTTTTT
V: TRBV7-8; length: 14; D: NA; J: TRBJ1-1; size: NA; CDR3: CASSVYTVGTALSF; DNA: TGCGCCAGCAGCGTTTATACAGTCGGCACAGCCCTTTCCTTT
V: TRBV7-2; length: 15; D: NA; J: TRBJ1-1; size: NA; CDR3: CASSFDPAGTTVAFF; DNA: TGTGCCAGCAGCTTTGATCCGGCAGGGACCACTGTTGCTTTCTTT
V: TRBV11-3; length: 16; D: TRBD1; J: TRBJ1-2; size: NA; CDR3: CASSSGGTGLVYGYTF; DNA: TGTGCCAGCAGCTCGGGCGGGACAGGGCTCGTATATGGCTACACCTTC
V: TRBV14; length: 14; D: TRBD2; J: TRBJ2-5; size: NA; CDR3: CASSDGSGGGPQYF; DNA: TGTGCCAGCAGTGACGGTAGCGGGGGTGGACCCCAGTACTTC
V: TRBV7-3; length: 16; D: TRBD1; J: TRBJ1-2; size: NA; CDR3: CASSLRDRGLDHGYTF; DNA: TGTGCCAGCAGCTTACGGGACAGGGGCTTGGATCATGGCTACACCTTC
V: TRBV7-9; length: 13; D: NA; J: TRBJ2-3; size: NA; CDR3: CASGDGGGDTLFF; DNA: TGTGCCAGCGGGGACGGAGGCGGAGATACGCTTTTTTTT
V: TRBV7-3; length: 15; D: NA; J: TRBJ2-5; size: once; CDR3: CASSSPGTWGATEYF; DNA: TGTGCCAGCAGCTCACCGGGGACCTGGGGGGCGACCGAGTACTTC